This TCR beta chain originates from a study of shared clonotypes between healthy human individuals. The assay was immunoSEQ multiplex PCR, and TCRdb's table has in-frame clones only and misses some. The sample carries approximately 640,000 clones, about three quarters recorded once. V was pared by 0 bases and J by 3 bases, with 12 bases between. The CDR3 is made up of 15 amino acids. Germline lookup yields CDR1 MNHEY and CDR2 SVGAGI. The J gene is TRBJ2-7, the V gene TRBV6-5; D tentatively fits TRBD1 or TRBD2 (5 bases each). This TCR was sampled from a woman in her 30s in good health. The sample consisted of memory CD4+ T cells sorted from blood. As for subset: CD45RA-negative fraction. DNA of the CDR3: TGTGCCAGCAGTTACTCGGGACGCGGCGGCTACGAGCAGTACTTC. This codes for CASSYSGRGGYEQYF.